The 2 T cell receptor beta chains reported below all come from one sample, sequenced in a study of regulatory T cells in long-lasting Graves disease (dated by TCRdb to the early 2020s). The sample's time point label is to be understood as: persistent/refractory GD, antithyroid drugs over 5 years with positive TRAb. For both TCR sequencing and RNA sequencing, RNA was extracted from PBMCs using TRIzol. Receptor amplification or capture employed multiplex PCR. Sequencing took place on an Illumina HiSeq 4000. To build TCR beta libraries, CDR3 regions were amplified by Arm-PCR using iRepertoire HTBI primers. Using fastp at Q25 and MiXCR, TCRdb reprocessed the public reads and kept productive beta chains. Each record represents a unique CDR3 protein, reported with the most common genes and DNA among its rows. In all, the sample holds over 650,000 distinct CDR3 sequences, and about 30% of those were seen once. Together, the top ten hold around 40% of the sample.

The sequencing here drew on peripheral blood mononuclear cells (PBMCs), taken when the disease was refractory, from a patient treated with antithyroid drugs. All receptors derive from a female donor with Graves disease.

This clonotype was counted only a few times. This chain uses TRBV2 with TRBJ1-5; 8 positions agree with TRBD1. The CDR3 totals 13 residues. Germline V gene lookup returns CDR1 SNHLY and CDR2 FYNNEI. J lost 3 bases, V lost 7 bases, and 2 bases had no gene match. The CDR3 sequence: CASKDRDNQPQHF. The CDR3 nucleotides are TGTGCCAGCAAGGACAGGGACAATCAGCCCCAGCATTTT.

This clonotype was detected only a few times. The chain combines TRBV7-9 with TRBJ1-5; tentative D call: TRBD1 (5 bases). The V gene lost 5 bases and the J gene lost 4 bases, with 15 bases spanning the gap. Germline assignment: CDR1 SEHNR and CDR2 FQNEAQ (reference sequence). The CDR3 totals 15 residues. CDR3: CASSPQGSGNQPQHF. Written as DNA, the CDR3 is TGTGCCAGCAGCCCCCAGGGCAGCGGAAATCAGCCCCAGCATTTT.